The 25 T cell receptor beta chains presented below share a single source sample, sequenced in a study of shared clonotypes between healthy human individuals. Measured with immunoSEQ multiplex PCR; TCRdb has only the in-frame clones, and not every one. The repertoire holds about 480,000 clones, approximately 79% seen once, with under 15% in the top ten. Sequencing was performed on PBMCs. Receptor source: a woman aged 35 to 49 in good health. Some clones in this sample may be carry-over from other donors' samples.

This clone showed up just a few times. Other DNA sequences within the sample encode an identical CDR3. The chain is built from TRBV19 and TRBJ2-5; D gene ambiguous. V lost 3 bases and J 4 bases, leaving 3 bases between the germline ends. The CDR3 consists of 11 residues. Germline V gene data show CDR1 as LNHDA and CDR2 as SQIVND (reference sequence). This chain's CDR3 is CASSMGETQYF. The CDR3 region has the DNA TGTGCCAGTAGTATGGGAGAGACCCAGTACTTC.

V gene TRBV28 combines with J gene TRBJ1-1; possibly TRBD1 for D (6 bases). Trimming removed 4 bases from V and 4 bases from J, with 19 bases in between. The CDR3 consists of 16 residues. Germline loops: CDR1 MDHEN, CDR2 SYDVKM. CDR3 sequence: CASSWRGGGMRTEAFF. CDR3 in DNA: TGTGCCAGCAGTTGGCGCGGGGGCGGAATGCGCACTGAAGCTTTCTTT.

The chain employs TRBV20-1 and TRBJ1-4, with D perhaps matching TRBD1 (5 bases). CDR1 and CDR2 (germline): DFQATT, SNEGSKA (reference sequence). This CDR3 has 11 amino acids. The V and J ends lost 3 bases and 6 bases respectively, with 5 bases between them. The CDR3 loop reads CSASRDEKLFF. Written as DNA, the CDR3 is TGCAGTGCTAGCAGGGATGAAAAACTGTTTTTT.

This chain links TRBV6-1 with TRBJ2-3; unclear D gene. The CDR3 totals 15 residues. The V gene lost 0 bases and the J gene lost 3 bases, with 10 bases spanning the gap. CDR1 and CDR2 (germline): MNHNS, SASEGT. The CDR3 nucleotides are TGTGCCAGCAGTGAAGCATACTTGGATACAGATACGCAGTATTTT. Its protein product is CASSEAYLDTDTQYF.

This rearrangement joins TRBV7-6 to TRBJ2-5; D remains ambiguous. The CDR3 covers 13 residues. V shed 2 bases and J shed 3 bases, with 7 bases lying between them. From germline, CDR1 is SGHVS and CDR2 FNYEAQ. CDR3 nucleotides: TGTGCCAGCAGCTTATGGGGTGAAGAGACCCAGTACTTC. Amino acids: CASSLWGEETQYF. The variable domain in full, completed from reference TRBV7-6 and TRBJ2-5, reads GAGVSQSPRYKVTKRGQDVALRCDPISGHVSLYWYRQALGQGPEFLTYFNYEAQQDKSGLPNDRFSAERPEGSISTLTIQRTEQRDSAMYRCASSLWGEETQYFGPGTRLLVL.

The CDR3 sequence is CASSRNGAANEKLFF. CDR3 bases: TGTGCCAGCAGTCGAAACGGGGCGGCTAATGAAAAACTGTTTTTT. The chain uses TRBV27 and TRBJ1-4, with a tentative D call TRBD1 (5 bases). Trimming cost V 5 bases and J 3 bases, with 13 bases left between them. The CDR3 spans 15 residues. The germline V gene encodes CDR1 MNHEY and CDR2 SMNVEV (reference sequence).

The chain joins TRBV6-1 to TRBJ2-7, with 7 bases lining up with TRBD2. Per the germline V gene, CDR1 is MNHNS and CDR2 is SASEGT. This CDR3 comprises 15 residues. V dropped 0 bases and J dropped 3; count of bases not matched to a gene: 5. The CDR3 DNA is TGTGCCAGCAGTGAAGCGCTAGCGGCCCGCTACGAGCAGTACTTC. Translating gives CASSEALAARYEQYF.

The chain combines TRBV5-1 with TRBJ2-2; weak D call: TRBD1 (5 bases). Per the germline V gene, CDR1 is SGHRS and CDR2 is YFSETQ. V was clipped by 3 bases and J by 0 bases, with 12 bases between them. The CDR3 has 16 amino acids. CDR3 sequence reads: CASSSRRQSNTGELFF. CDR3 sequence (DNA): TGCGCCAGCAGCTCGAGGAGACAGTCGAACACCGGGGAGCTGTTTTTT.

The chain's CDR3 is CASSRTSGTYEQYF. DNA of the CDR3: TGCGCCAGCAGCCGGACTAGCGGAACCTACGAGCAGTACTTC. The chain is built from TRBV5-1 and TRBJ2-7, with TRBD2 matching 10 bases. The CDR3 runs to 14 residues. V dropped 4 bases and J dropped 2; count of bases not matched to a gene: 3. Germline V gene lookup returns CDR1 SGHRS and CDR2 YFSETQ.

The chain has TRBV5-1 and TRBJ2-1; D perhaps matches TRBD1 (7 bases). Germline V gene sequence: CDR1 SGHRS, CDR2 YFSETQ. This CDR3 is 16 amino acids long. V lost 2 bases and J 4 bases, leaving 16 bases between the germline ends. The CDR3 loop reads CASSLGGTVLYNEQFF. The CDR3 DNA is TGCGCCAGCAGCTTAGGGGGGACAGTCCTTTACAATGAGCAGTTCTTC.

The chain links TRBV30 to TRBJ1-3, with D tentatively TRBD1 (6 bases). Trimming removed 5 bases from V and 0 bases from J, with 17 bases in between. The CDR3 is 16 amino acids. CDR1 GTSNPN and CDR2 SVGIG come from the germline V gene (reference sequence). CDR3 protein: CAWHRRGGVSGNTIYF. For the CDR3, the DNA is TGTGCCTGGCACCGGAGGGGGGGCGTCTCTGGAAACACCATATATTTT.

This clone was seen ten or more times. The chain couples TRBV2 to TRBJ2-7; 16 bases agree with TRBD2. The V gene end was trimmed by 7 bases and the J gene end by 6 bases; junction bases not matched to a gene: 18. Germline V gene data show CDR1 as SNHLY and CDR2 as FYNNEI. CDR3 length: 19 amino acids. This chain's CDR3 is CASTRGTSGRAVSEAEQYF. Written as DNA, the CDR3 is TGTGCCAGCACTCGGGGGACTAGCGGGAGGGCCGTCTCCGAGGCCGAGCAGTACTTC.

V is TRBV5-1 and J is TRBJ2-3; 14 bases agree with TRBD2. Trimming removed 0 bases from V and 6 bases from J; junction bases left unmatched: 3. The CDR3 is 16 residues long. Germline CDR1 SGHRS, CDR2 YFSETQ. The CDR3 DNA reads as TGCGCCAGCAGCTTGGACCGACTAGCGGGAGGGGATACGCAGTATTTT. It yields the protein CASSLDRLAGGDTQYF.

The chain carries TRBV7-2 and TRBJ2-3, with 9 bases matching TRBD1. Germline V gene lookup returns CDR1 SGHTA and CDR2 FQGNSA. V shed 0 bases, J shed 3 bases, and the junction held 4 bases outside the gene matches. The CDR3 consists of 16 residues. For the CDR3, the DNA is TGTGCCAGCAGCTTAGCGCTAGGGACAGGGACAGATACGCAGTATTTT. It translates to CASSLALGTGTDTQYF.

The V gene is TRBV28, the J gene TRBJ2-7, with D possibly being TRBD1 (5 bases). The CDR3 extends over 15 amino acids. The V gene lost 1 base and the J gene lost 0 bases, with 10 bases spanning the gap. In germline, CDR1 is MDHEN, CDR2 SYDVKM. CDR3 region: CASSLFRALSYEQYF. CDR3 in DNA: TGTGCCAGCAGTTTATTCAGGGCCCTCTCCTACGAGCAGTACTTC.

This clone showed up just a few times. J is TRBJ1-5 and V is TRBV7-9; TRBD1 is a possible D gene (6 bases). The CDR3 runs to 14 residues. V was trimmed by 5 bases and J by 7 bases, leaving 15 bases between them. CDR1 SEHNR and CDR2 FQNEAQ come from the germline V gene (reference sequence). DNA of the CDR3: TGTGCCAGCAGCACAGACGGGGGCCACCAGCCCCAGCATTTT. Its protein product is CASSTDGGHQPQHF.

V gene TRBV9 combines with J gene TRBJ2-3; D gene unclear. CDR3 size: 16 residues. V was pared by 3 bases and J by 2 bases, with 16 bases between. Looked up from germline, CDR1 is SGDLS and CDR2 is YYNGEE. The CDR3 here is CASSAVTGIATDTQYF. The CDR3 DNA sequence: TGTGCCAGCAGCGCCGTCACTGGAATTGCCACAGATACGCAGTATTTT.

This sequence joins TRBV27 and TRBJ2-7, with 7 nucleotides matching TRBD2. CDR1 and CDR2 (germline): MNHEY, SMNVEV (reference sequence). V shed 4 bases, J shed 3 bases, and the junction held 6 bases outside the gene matches. This CDR3 contains 14 residues. The CDR3 loop is CASSWAGVGYEQYF. CDR3 DNA sequence: TGTGCCAGCAGTTGGGCGGGAGTAGGCTACGAGCAGTACTTC.

The chain combines TRBV7-6 with TRBJ2-7; 8 positions agree with TRBD1. This CDR3 spans 16 amino acids. CDR1 SGHVS and CDR2 FNYEAQ come from the germline V gene. V lost 4 bases and J lost 1; bases outside the gene matches: 9. This chain's CDR3 is CASSSLGQGGSYEQYF. In nucleotides, the CDR3 is TGTGCCAGCAGCTCCCTCGGACAGGGTGGGTCCTACGAGCAGTACTTC.

V gene TRBV28 combines with J gene TRBJ2-3; TRBD1 is a possible D gene (5 bases). The CDR3 totals 12 residues. Between the trimmed V and J ends, which lost 8 bases and 0 bases, there was a span of 6 bases. CDR1 is MDHEN and CDR2 is SYDVKM in the germline V gene. CDR3 DNA: TGTGCCAGCTGGGGCAGCACAGATACGCAGTATTTT. Its translation: CASWGSTDTQYF.

The chain joins TRBV19 to TRBJ1-2, with 7 bases lining up with TRBD1. The germline CDR1 and CDR2 sequences are LNHDA and SQIVND (reference sequence). This CDR3 region has 14 residues. With V trimmed by 5 bases and J by 0 bases, 3 bases remained unmatched. CDR3 sequence reads: CASSVGTANYGYTF. The CDR3 coding sequence is TGTGCCAGTAGTGTAGGGACAGCTAACTATGGCTACACCTTC.

The gene calls are TRBV18 and TRBJ1-1, with D possibly matching TRBD1 (5 bases). Trimming cost V 3 bases and J 1 base, with 9 bases left between them. In germline, CDR1 is KGHSH, CDR2 LQKENI. This CDR3 has 14 amino acids. Here the CDR3 reads CASSPGRTNTEAFF. The CDR3 region has the DNA TGTGCCAGCTCACCGGGGCGAACGAACACTGAAGCTTTCTTT.

The table lists this clone with a few counts. The J gene is TRBJ1-5, the V gene TRBV19; D possibly corresponds to TRBD1 (6 bases). The length of the CDR3 is 15 residues. Per germline, CDR1 LNHDA and CDR2 SQIVND (reference sequence). Trimming left V 3 bases short and J 1 base short, with 10 bases between. CDR3 in amino acids: CASSINRVSNQPQHF. Written as DNA, the CDR3 is TGTGCCAGTAGTATTAACAGGGTGAGCAATCAGCCCCAGCATTTT.

The chain couples TRBV11-3 to TRBJ2-1; weak D call: TRBD1 (6 bases). Trimming pared 2 bases from V and 4 bases from J, leaving 6 bases between. Germline V gives CDR1 SGHNT, CDR2 YENEEA. CDR3 length equals 13 residues. The CDR3 loop is CASSLRGYNEQFF. The DNA of the CDR3 is TGTGCCAGCAGCTTAAGGGGGTACAATGAGCAGTTCTTC.

The chain links TRBV6-6 to TRBJ2-3; 12 bases map to TRBD2. The ends lost 2 bases at V and 3 bases at J; junction bases unmatched: 3. This CDR3 is 16 amino acids long. Germline V CDR1 and CDR2: MNHNY, SVGAGI (reference sequence). The CDR3 DNA is TGTGCCAGCAGTTACCGACTAGCGGGAGAAACAGATACGCAGTATTTT. Its protein product is CASSYRLAGETDTQYF.